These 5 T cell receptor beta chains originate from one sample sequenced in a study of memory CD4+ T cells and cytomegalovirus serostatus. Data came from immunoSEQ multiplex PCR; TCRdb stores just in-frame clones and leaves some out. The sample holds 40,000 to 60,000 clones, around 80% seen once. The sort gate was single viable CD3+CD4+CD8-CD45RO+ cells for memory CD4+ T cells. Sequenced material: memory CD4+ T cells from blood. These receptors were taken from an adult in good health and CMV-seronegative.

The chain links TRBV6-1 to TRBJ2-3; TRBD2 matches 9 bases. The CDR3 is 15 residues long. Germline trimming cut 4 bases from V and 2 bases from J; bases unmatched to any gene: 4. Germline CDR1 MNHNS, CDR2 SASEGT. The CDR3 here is CASSGIAGDTDTQYF. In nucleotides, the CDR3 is TGTGCCAGCAGTGGAATAGCGGGAGACACAGATACGCAGTATTTT.

The DNA for the CDR3 is TGTGCCAGCAGCTTAGGGGTTGGGATCGAGCAGTACTTC. It yields the protein CASSLGVGIEQYF. The chain couples TRBV7-6 to TRBJ2-7; D remains ambiguous. This CDR3 spans 13 amino acids. CDR1 and CDR2 from the germline V gene are SGHVS and FNYEAQ. V was cut by 1 base and J by 6 bases, with 10 bases left in between.

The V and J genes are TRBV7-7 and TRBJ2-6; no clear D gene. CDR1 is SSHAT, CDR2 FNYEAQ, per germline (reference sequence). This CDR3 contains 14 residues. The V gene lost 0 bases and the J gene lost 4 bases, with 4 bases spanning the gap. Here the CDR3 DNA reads TGTGCCAGCAGCTTAGCAGCCGGGGCCAACGTCCTGACTTTC. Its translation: CASSLAAGANVLTF. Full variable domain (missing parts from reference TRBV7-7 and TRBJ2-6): GAGVSQSPRYKVTKRGQDVTLRCDPISSHATLYWYQQALGQGPEFLTYFNYEAQPDKSGLPSDRFSAERPEGSISTLTIQRTEQRDSAMYRCASSLAAGANVLTFGAGSRLTVL.

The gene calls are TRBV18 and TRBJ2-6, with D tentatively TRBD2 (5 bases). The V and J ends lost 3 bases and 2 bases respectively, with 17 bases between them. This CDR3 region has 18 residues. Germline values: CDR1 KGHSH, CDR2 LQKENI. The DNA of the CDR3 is TGTGCCAGCTCACCCGGAGGTTCTTACTCGGCTGGGGCCAACGTCCTGACTTTC. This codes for CASSPGGSYSAGANVLTF.

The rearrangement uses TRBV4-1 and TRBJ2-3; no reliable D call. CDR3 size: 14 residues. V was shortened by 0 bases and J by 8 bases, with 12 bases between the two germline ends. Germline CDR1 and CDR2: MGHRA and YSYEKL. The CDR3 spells CASSQEGFQTTQYF. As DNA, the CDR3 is TGCGCCAGCAGCCAAGAAGGCTTCCAGACTACGCAGTATTTT.